Below are 17 T cell receptor beta chains sequenced from a single sample in a study of cytomegalovirus exposure and HLA in healthy donors (dated by TCRdb to 2017 to 2019). The library was prepared using the immunoSEQ multiplex PCR assay. A mixture of 60 forward primers for TCR Vbeta segments and 13 reverse primers for TCR Jbeta segments was used in the multiplex PCR. In TCRdb, the immuneACCESS table is reduced to in-frame sequences with V and J assigned. These tables do not hold every clone; where another copy was compared, an unresolved V gene accounts for under half, and the others remain unexplained. For this sample the table gives 130,000 to 150,000 clones, of which approximately 72% were detected only once. Of the sample, roughly 2.1% is held by the ten largest clones. Sequences were obtained from PBMCs. The receptors shown here come from a man aged 35 to 55 in good health and CMV-seronegative.

This chain joins TRBV27 and TRBJ2-3, with D maybe TRBD2 (7 bases). Trimming pared 0 bases from V and 0 bases from J, leaving 10 bases between. Germline-derived CDR1 and CDR2 are MNHEY and SMNVEV (reference sequence). There are 16 residues in the CDR3. CDR3 region: CASSLSGGTSTDTQYF. CDR3 coding DNA: TGTGCCAGCAGTTTATCGGGGGGGACAAGCACAGATACGCAGTATTTT.

V and J are TRBV5-6 and TRBJ2-1; 9 bases are shared with TRBD2. Germline CDR1 reads SGHDT; CDR2 reads YYEEEE. The length of the CDR3 is 15 residues. J lost 6 bases, V lost 4 bases, and 8 bases had no gene match. CDR3 in DNA: TGTGCCAGCAGCCCCGTTGGGACTAGCAGCAATGAGCAGTTCTTC. As protein: CASSPVGTSSNEQFF.

The chain employs TRBV6-5 and TRBJ2-5; a possible D gene is TRBD1 (5 bases). The J call may be incorrect, as the DNA end agrees better with TRBJ2-7. The CDR3 loop spans 13 amino acids. The germline CDR1 and CDR2 sequences are MNHEY and SVGAGI. CDR3 loop: CASRKGVSYEQYF. CDR3 sequence (DNA): TGTGCCAGCAGGAAAGGGGTCTCCTACGAGCAGTACTTC.

The chain combines TRBV7-9 with TRBJ2-2; 9 bases agree with TRBD1. The CDR3 length is 15 residues. Germline trimming cut 3 bases from V and 4 bases from J; bases unmatched to any gene: 3. In germline, CDR1 is SEHNR, CDR2 FQNEAQ (reference sequence). CDR3 in DNA: TGTGCCAGCAGCTTCTGGGACAGGGTCACCGGGGAGCTGTTTTTT. Translation gives CASSFWDRVTGELFF.

The chain has TRBV10-3 and TRBJ2-7; TRBD1 aligns across 7 bases. The CDR3 runs 13 residues. Germline trimming cut 6 bases from V and 4 bases from J; bases unmatched to any gene: 6. The germline V gene has CDR1 ENHRY and CDR2 SYGVKD. The CDR3 DNA follows: TGTGCCATCAGGGGGACAGCGATTTACGAGCAGTACTTC. Translated: CAIRGTAIYEQYF.

The chain recombines TRBV9 with TRBJ2-1, with 15 bases that match TRBD2. The V and J ends lost 3 bases and 4 bases, in that order; junction bases with no gene match: 5. This CDR3 is built from 17 residues. Germline CDR1 and CDR2: SGDLS and YYNGEE. The CDR3 coding sequence is TGTGCCAGCAGCGAGGGGACTAGCGGGAGGTTTTACAATGAGCAGTTCTTC. It encodes CASSEGTSGRFYNEQFF. The whole variable domain, filled in from reference TRBV9 and TRBJ2-1, reads DSGVTQTPKHLITATGQRVTLRCSPRSGDLSVYWYQQSLDQGLQFLIQYYNGEERAKGNILERFSAQQFPDLHSELNLSSLELGDSALYFCASSEGTSGRFYNEQFFGPGTRLTVL.

The chain uses TRBV5-5 and TRBJ2-1; 7 bases map to TRBD1. Per the germline V gene, CDR1 is SGHKS and CDR2 is YYEKEE (reference sequence). The CDR3 is 12 amino acids. The trim removed 1 base at V and 8 bases at J, leaving 0 bases unmatched. The CDR3 protein is CASSLTGDEQFF. In DNA, the CDR3 is TGTGCCAGCAGCTTGACAGGGGATGAGCAGTTCTTC.

This clone was counted only a few times. The chain carries TRBV10-2 and TRBJ1-6, with TRBD1 as a possible D gene (5 bases). The CDR3 is made up of 15 amino acids. Germline V gene sequence: CDR1 WSHSY, CDR2 SAAADI. V was cut by 3 bases and J by 6 bases, with 12 bases left in between. The CDR3 spells CASSEVQGTNSPLHF. The CDR3 coding sequence is TGCGCCAGCAGTGAAGTGCAGGGCACTAATTCACCCCTCCACTTT.

This chain uses TRBV7-9 with TRBJ2-2; 13 bases fit TRBD2. V was pared by 2 bases and J by 6 bases, with 6 bases of the junction left unmatched. This CDR3 contains 17 residues. From germline, CDR1 is SEHNR and CDR2 FQNEAQ (reference sequence). Written as DNA, the CDR3 is TGTGCCAGCAGCTTACGGACTAGCGGGAGTGGTGCCGGGGAGCTGTTTTTT. Translation: CASSLRTSGSGAGELFF.

Only one count was recorded for this clone. The rearrangement links TRBV5-1 to TRBJ2-3, with D maybe TRBD1 (5 bases). The CDR3 has 14 residues. Trimming removed 0 bases from V and 7 bases from J, with 12 bases in between. The germline V gene has CDR1 SGHRS and CDR2 YFSETQ. The CDR3 DNA sequence: TGCGCCAGCAGCTTGGAGGGGCTTGGGAATACGCAGTATTTT. As protein: CASSLEGLGNTQYF.

This clone was seen a few times. The chain has TRBV10-1 and TRBJ2-7; D may be TRBD2 (6 bases). V lost 2 bases, J lost 5 bases, and 10 bases lay in between. The length of the CDR3 is 13 residues. Germline values: CDR1 WNHNN, CDR2 SYGVQD (reference sequence). The CDR3 reads CASSETSFHEQYF. For the CDR3, the DNA is TGCGCCAGCAGTGAGACTAGCTTCCACGAGCAGTACTTC.

The V and J genes are TRBV6-5 and TRBJ2-5, with 11 bases matching TRBD2. The length of the CDR3 is 14 residues. V lost 4 bases to trimming and J lost 4 bases; unmatched junction nucleotides: 2. The germline gives CDR1 MNHEY, CDR2 SVGAGI. The CDR3 DNA reads as TGTGCCAGCAGTTCCGGACTAGCGGGAGAGACCCAGTACTTC. It yields the protein CASSSGLAGETQYF.

The CDR3 nucleotides read TGTGCCAGCAGTGGGTCAAGGGCGGAGGACCAGTACTTC. Translated: CASSGSRAEDQYF. The rearrangement uses TRBV6-5 and TRBJ2-5, with a possible D match to TRBD2 (5 bases). V was clipped by 5 bases and J by 10 bases, with 17 bases between them. The CDR3 runs to 13 residues. Germline assignment: CDR1 MNHEY and CDR2 SVGAGI.

This clone was seen once. The chain uses TRBV5-6 and TRBJ2-3, with D maybe TRBD2 (7 bases). Germline loops: CDR1 SGHDT, CDR2 YYEEEE. The CDR3 is 15 residues long. V lost 4 bases to trimming and J lost 0 bases, with 12 bases between them. Written as DNA, the CDR3 is TGTGCCAGCAGCCCGGGGGGCCTTAGCACAGATACGCAGTATTTT. Translated: CASSPGGLSTDTQYF.

This clone was counted a few times. The chain's CDR3 is CASSSRTSGNHEQFF. The DNA of the CDR3 is TGTGCCAGCAGCTCACGGACTAGCGGGAATCATGAGCAGTTCTTC. J is TRBJ2-1 and V is TRBV7-8, with TRBD2 identical over 12 bases. This CDR3 spans 15 amino acids. Germline CDR1 SGHVS, CDR2 FQNEAQ. The J segment lost 8 bases and the V segment lost 4 bases, leaving 6 bases of the junction unmatched.

V usage is TRBV7-8 and J usage is TRBJ2-7; D remains ambiguous. The CDR3 contains 13 residues. From germline, CDR1 is SGHVS and CDR2 FQNEAQ. Deletions cut 5 bases from V and 6 bases from J, with 14 bases between. The CDR3 loop is CASSNRFSPEQYF. CDR3 in DNA: TGTGCCAGCAGCAACCGGTTCTCCCCCGAGCAGTACTTC. Looking up the rest from reference TRBV7-8 and TRBJ2-7 gives the full variable domain: GAGVSQSPRYKVAKRGQDVALRCDPISGHVSLFWYQQALGQGPEFLTYFQNEAQLDKSGLPSDRFFAERPEGSVSTLKIQRTQQEDSAVYLCASSNRFSPEQYFGPGTRLTVT.

V is TRBV28 and J is TRBJ2-7; 11 positions agree with TRBD2. CDR3 length: 14 residues. V was clipped by 4 bases and J by 7 bases; unmatched bases: 6. CDR1 MDHEN and CDR2 SYDVKM come from the germline V gene. CDR3 DNA sequence: TGTGCCAGCAGTTCCTCTCCTAGCGGGAGGGAGCAGTACTTC. It translates to CASSSSPSGREQYF.